This TCR beta chain was captured in a study of regulatory dendritic cells for organ transplantation. Regarding the study as a whole: The most alloreactive TCR clonotypes were found in resting memory CD8+ cells. Memory CD8+ T cells were the most oligoclonal; naive cells were highly diverse.

The assay was immunoSEQ multiplex PCR, and TCRdb's table has in-frame clones only and misses some. The repertoire holds tens of thousands of clones, with 82% as singletons. Trimming at V came to 3 bases and at J to 3 bases, leaving 13 bases not matched to a gene. Germline CDR1 SGDLS, CDR2 YYNGEE. The length of the CDR3 is 18 residues. A note on this clone: Its antigen is unidentified.

The receptor was isolated from a human donor in good health. The sequenced material came from naive CD8+ T cells from blood. Subset: CD45RA+ naive T cells. The gene calls are TRBV9 and TRBJ2-1; 9 nucleotides align to TRBD2. The chain's CDR3 is CASSGVSGGQLNYNEQFF. In DNA form, the CDR3 reads TGTGCCAGCAGCGGCGTTAGCGGGGGCCAACTCAACTACAATGAGCAGTTCTTC.